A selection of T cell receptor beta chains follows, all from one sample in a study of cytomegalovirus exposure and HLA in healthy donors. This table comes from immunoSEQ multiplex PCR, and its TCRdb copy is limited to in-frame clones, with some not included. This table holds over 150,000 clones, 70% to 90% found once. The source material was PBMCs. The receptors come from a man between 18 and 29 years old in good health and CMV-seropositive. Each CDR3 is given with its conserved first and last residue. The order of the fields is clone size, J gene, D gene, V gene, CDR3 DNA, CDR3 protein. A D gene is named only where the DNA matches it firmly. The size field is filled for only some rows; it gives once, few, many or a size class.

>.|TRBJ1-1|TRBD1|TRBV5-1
TGCGCCAGCAGCACGGGACAGGGAGGGTGGGAAAACACTGAAGCTTTCTTT
CASSTGQGGWENTEAFF
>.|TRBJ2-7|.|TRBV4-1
TGCGCCAGCAGCCAAGAAAAAGGGCAGGGCGAGCAGTACTTC
CASSQEKGQGEQYF
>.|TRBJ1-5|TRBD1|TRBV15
TGTGCCACCAGCAGAGGGACAGGGACGGAGCCCCAGCATTTT
CATSRGTGTEPQHF
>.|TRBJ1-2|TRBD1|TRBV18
TGTGCCAGCTCACCCCAGGGGGATGGCTACACCTTC
CASSPQGDGYTF
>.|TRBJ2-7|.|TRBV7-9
TGTGCCAGCAGCCCCGTGGACTACTCCTCCTACGAGCAGTACTTC
CASSPVDYSSYEQYF
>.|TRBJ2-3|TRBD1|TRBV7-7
TGTGCCAGCAGCCCGACAGGGGCAGATACGCAGTATTTT
CASSPTGADTQYF
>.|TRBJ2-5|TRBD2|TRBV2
TGTGCCAGTCTGCTATTGGGACTAGCGGGAGAGACCCAGTACTTC
CASLLLGLAGETQYF
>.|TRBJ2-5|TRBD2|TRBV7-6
TGTGCCAGCAGCCCAACCCGGGGTATACTAGCGGGGGAAGAGACCCAGTACTTC
CASSPTRGILAGEETQYF
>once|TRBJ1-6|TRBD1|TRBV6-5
TGTGCCAGCACCAGGGGGCCGAATTCACCCCTCCACTTT
CASTRGPNSPLHF
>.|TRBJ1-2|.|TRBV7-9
TGTGCCAGCAGTCCACCAGGGGTGGGGGGCTACACCTTC
CASSPPGVGGYTF
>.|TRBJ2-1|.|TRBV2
TGTGCCAGCAGTGAAAGGCTAGCCCAGGCAGGGGACGAGCAGTTCTTC
CASSERLAQAGDEQFF
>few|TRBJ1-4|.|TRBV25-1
TGTGCCAGCAGTGCCCGGGGGGCGGGGAGTGAAAAACTGTTTTTT
CASSARGAGSEKLFF
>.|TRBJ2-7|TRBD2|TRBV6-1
TGTGCCAGCAAGGCGGGGGGGCTACTGTCCTACGAGCAGTACTTC
CASKAGGLLSYEQYF
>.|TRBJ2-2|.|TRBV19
TGTGCCAGTAGTATATCAGAAACCGGGGAGCTGTTTTTT
CASSISETGELFF
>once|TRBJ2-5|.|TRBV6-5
TGTGCCAGCAGTTCCTTTAAGGGGCGGGAGACCCAGTACTTC
CASSSFKGRETQYF
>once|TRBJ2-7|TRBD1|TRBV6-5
TGTGCCAGCAGGGACAGGGGACACTCCTACGAGCAGTACTTC
CASRDRGHSYEQYF
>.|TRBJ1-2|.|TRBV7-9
TGTGCCAGCAGCAAGCCCGGGGACTTC
CASSKPGDF
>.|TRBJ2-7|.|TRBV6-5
TGTGCCAGCAGTTACGACACCTCCTACGAGCAGTACTTC
CASSYDTSYEQYF
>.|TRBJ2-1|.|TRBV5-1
TGCGCCAGCAGCCCCGTTACGGGAACCTACAATGAGCAGTTCTTC
CASSPVTGTYNEQFF
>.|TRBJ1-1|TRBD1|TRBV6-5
TGTGCCAGCAGGGGACAGGCCCTGCCTGGGACTGAAGCTTTCTTT
CASRGQALPGTEAFF
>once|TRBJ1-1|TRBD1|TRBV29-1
TGCAGCGTTGAAGTGGGGCAGGGGGCGAAGGGTGAAGCTTTCTTT
CSVEVGQGAKGEAFF
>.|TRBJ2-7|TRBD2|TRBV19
TGTGCCAGTAGTCGACTAGCGGGAGAGGTGGACCTTCCGTACGAGCAGTACTTC
CASSRLAGEVDLPYEQYF
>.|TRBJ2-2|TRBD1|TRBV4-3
TGCGCCAGCAGTGCCCAGACAGGGGTCACCGGGGAGCTGTTTTTT
CASSAQTGVTGELFF
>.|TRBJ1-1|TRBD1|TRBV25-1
TGTGCCAGCGTCACCGCGACAGGGTTTGCTGAAGCTTTCTTT
CASVTATGFAEAFF
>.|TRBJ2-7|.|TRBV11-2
TGTGCCAGCAGCTTAGGCGGGACGGAATACTACGAGCAGTACTTC
CASSLGGTEYYEQYF
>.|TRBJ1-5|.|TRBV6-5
TGTGCCAGCAGCCGGGCCCCGCGGGATCAGCCCCAGCATTTT
CASSRAPRDQPQHF
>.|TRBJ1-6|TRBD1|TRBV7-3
TGTGCCAGCAGCTGGGACAGCAATTCACCCCTCCACTTT
CASSWDSNSPLHF
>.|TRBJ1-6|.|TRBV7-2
TGTGCCAGCAGCCAGAGCGGGGGGCGGTATGGTTCACCCCTCCACTTT
CASSQSGGRYGSPLHF
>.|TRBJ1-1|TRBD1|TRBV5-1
TGCGCCAGCAGCATCGCGGGGACAGTGAACACTGAAGCTTTCTTT
CASSIAGTVNTEAFF
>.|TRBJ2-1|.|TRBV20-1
TGCAGTGCTAGGAGGGAAGAGCAGTTCTTC
CSARREEQFF
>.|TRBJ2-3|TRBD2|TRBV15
TGTGCCACCAGCCATACTCGGGGGGTCACAGATACGCAGTATTTT
CATSHTRGVTDTQYF
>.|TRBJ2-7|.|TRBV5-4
TGTGCCAGCAGCCCGGGGACAAAGCGCCACGAGCAGTACTTC
CASSPGTKRHEQYF
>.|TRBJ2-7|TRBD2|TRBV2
TGTGCCAGCAGTGTAGGCGGGAGGAATCAGTACTTC
CASSVGGRNQYF
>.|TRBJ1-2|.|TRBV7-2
TGTGCCAGCAACCCAAGCGGGGCTCCTAACTATGGCTACACCTTC
CASNPSGAPNYGYTF
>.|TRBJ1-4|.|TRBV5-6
TGTGCCAGCAGCTTGCTACAGGCTAATGAAAAACTGTTTTTT
CASSLLQANEKLFF
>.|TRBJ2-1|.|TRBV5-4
TGTGCCAGCAGCAGAACGAGCGGACCCAGCTCCTACAATGAGCAGTTCTTC
CASSRTSGPSSYNEQFF
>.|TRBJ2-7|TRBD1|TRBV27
TGTGCCAGCAGTCCGGGACAGGTTGGAGTCTACGAGCAGTACTTC
CASSPGQVGVYEQYF
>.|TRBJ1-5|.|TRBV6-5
TGTGCCAGCAGTTACTTACCGGGAGATCAGCCCCAGCATTTT
CASSYLPGDQPQHF
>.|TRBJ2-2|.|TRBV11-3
TGTGCCAGCAGCCCCCTCGGGGTCCGCGGCACCGGGGAGCTGTTTTTT
CASSPLGVRGTGELFF
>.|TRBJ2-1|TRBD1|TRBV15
TGTGCCACCAGCCTGGACAGGGGGCGTATCAATGAGCAGTTCTTC
CATSLDRGRINEQFF
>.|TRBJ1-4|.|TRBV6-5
TGTGCCAGCAAGAGAGAGGCTACTAATGAAAAACTGTTTTTT
CASKREATNEKLFF
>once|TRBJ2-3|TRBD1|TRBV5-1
TGCGCCAGCAGCAGATCAGGGGGCGGTAGCACAGATACGCAGTATTTT
CASSRSGGGSTDTQYF
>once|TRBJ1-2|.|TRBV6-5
TGTGCCAGCAGAAATAACCAGGGGTACTATGGCTACACCTTC
CASRNNQGYYGYTF
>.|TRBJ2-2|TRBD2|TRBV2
TGTGCCAGCAGCCCGGGCGGACCTAGCGGGGGGCGGATCGGGGAGCTGTTTTTT
CASSPGGPSGGRIGELFF
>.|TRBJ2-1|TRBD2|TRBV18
TGTGCCAGCTCAGATTCTAGCGGTTACAATGAGCAGTTCTTC
CASSDSSGYNEQFF
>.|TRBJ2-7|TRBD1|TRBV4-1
TGCGCCAGCAGCCGCGCCGGACAGGGGGCCTACGAGCAGTACTTC
CASSRAGQGAYEQYF
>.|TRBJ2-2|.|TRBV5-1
TGCGCCAGCAGCAGAGCCGGGGAGCTGTTTTTT
CASSRAGELFF
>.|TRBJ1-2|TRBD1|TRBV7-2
TGTGCCAGCAGCTTACCAGGGGGCTTTAACTATGGCTACACCTTC
CASSLPGGFNYGYTF
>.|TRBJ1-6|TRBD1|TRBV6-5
TGTGCCAGCAGCCCGGGACAGTATGTGTCACCCCTCCACTTT
CASSPGQYVSPLHF
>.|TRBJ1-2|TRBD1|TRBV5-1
TGCGCCAGCAGGGAACCCTACAGGGGTCCTAACTATGGCTACACCTTC
CASREPYRGPNYGYTF
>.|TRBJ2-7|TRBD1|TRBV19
TGTGCCAGTAGGCAGAGGGGACAGTCCTACGAGCAGTACTTC
CASRQRGQSYEQYF
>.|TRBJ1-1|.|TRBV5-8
TGTGCCAGCAGCCTGGGGTACCTCGGCACTGAAGCTTTCTTT
CASSLGYLGTEAFF
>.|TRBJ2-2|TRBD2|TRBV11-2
TGTGCCAGCAGCTTAGGGACTAGCGGGATCACCGGGGAGCTGTTTTTT
CASSLGTSGITGELFF
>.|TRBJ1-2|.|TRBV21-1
TGTGCCAGCAGCAAAGCGCTTTCAAGGACAGGGGCGAAAAGGGATGGCTACACCTTC
CASSKALSRTGAKRDGYTF
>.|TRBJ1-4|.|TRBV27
TGTGCCAGCAGTTTTTCATGGCAGGGGAATGGAAAACTGTTTTTT
CASSFSWQGNGKLFF
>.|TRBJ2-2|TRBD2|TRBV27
TGTGCCAGCAGTCCCACCGAGCGGGAGCTTTCTTTCACCGGGGAGCTGTTTTTT
CASSPTERELSFTGELFF
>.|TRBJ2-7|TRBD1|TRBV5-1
TGCGCCAGCGGGCTAACAGGGGGAGCCTACGAGCAGTACTTC
CASGLTGGAYEQYF
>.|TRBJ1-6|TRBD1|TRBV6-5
TGTGCCAGCAGTTACTCGGGACAGGGCCGGAGCTCACCCCTCCACTTT
CASSYSGQGRSSPLHF
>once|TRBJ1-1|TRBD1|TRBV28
TGTGCCAGCAGTAGGACAGGGGGGGACACTGAAGCTTTCTTT
CASSRTGGDTEAFF